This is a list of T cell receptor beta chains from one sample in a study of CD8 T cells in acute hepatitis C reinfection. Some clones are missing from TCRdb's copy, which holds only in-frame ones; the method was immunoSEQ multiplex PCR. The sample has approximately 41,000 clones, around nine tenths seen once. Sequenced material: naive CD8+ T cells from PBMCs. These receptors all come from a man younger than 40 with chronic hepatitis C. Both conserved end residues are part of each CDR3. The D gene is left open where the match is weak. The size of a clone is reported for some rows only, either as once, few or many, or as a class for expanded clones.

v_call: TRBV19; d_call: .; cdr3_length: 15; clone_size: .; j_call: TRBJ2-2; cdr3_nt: TGTGCCAGTAGGTTGGCGGGGGCGGTCACCGGGGAGCTGTTTTTT; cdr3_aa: CASRLAGAVTGELFF
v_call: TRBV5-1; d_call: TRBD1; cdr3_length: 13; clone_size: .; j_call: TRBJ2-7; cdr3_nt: TGCGCCAGCGGGTCAGGACAGGGGGACGAGCAGTACTTC; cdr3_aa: CASGSGQGDEQYF
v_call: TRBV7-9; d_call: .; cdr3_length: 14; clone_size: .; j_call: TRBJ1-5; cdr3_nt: TGTGCCAGCAGCTTTCCAGGGGATAATCAGCCCCAGCATTTT; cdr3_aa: CASSFPGDNQPQHF
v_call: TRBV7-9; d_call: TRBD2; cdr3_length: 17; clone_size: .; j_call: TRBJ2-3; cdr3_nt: TGTGCCAGCAGCTTACCCTCTAGCGGGAGTAGCGCAGATACGCAGTATTTT; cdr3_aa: CASSLPSSGSSADTQYF
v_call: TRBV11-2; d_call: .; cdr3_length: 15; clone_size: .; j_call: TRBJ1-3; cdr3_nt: TGTGCCAGCAGCTTCACAGGATACTCTGGAAACACCATATATTTT; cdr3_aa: CASSFTGYSGNTIYF
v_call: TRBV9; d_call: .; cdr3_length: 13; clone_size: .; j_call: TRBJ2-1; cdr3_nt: TGTGCCAGCAGCGTAGCGGAGTTCAATGAGCAGTTCTTC; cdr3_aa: CASSVAEFNEQFF
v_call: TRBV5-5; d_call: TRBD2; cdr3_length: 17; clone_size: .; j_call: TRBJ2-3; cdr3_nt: TGTGCCAGCAGCCCGGGACTAGCGGGGGGTTACACAGATACGCAGTATTTT; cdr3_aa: CASSPGLAGGYTDTQYF
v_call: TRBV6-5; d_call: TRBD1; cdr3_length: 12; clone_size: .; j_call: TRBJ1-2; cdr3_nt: TGTGCCAGCGGGGGACAGTTCTATGGCTACACCTTC; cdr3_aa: CASGGQFYGYTF
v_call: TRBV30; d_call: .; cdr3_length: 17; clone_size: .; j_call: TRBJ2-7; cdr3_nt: TGTGCCTGGAGCGAACCTCGACTAGTGATTGAGGCCTACGAGCAGTACTTC; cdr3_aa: CAWSEPRLVIEAYEQYF
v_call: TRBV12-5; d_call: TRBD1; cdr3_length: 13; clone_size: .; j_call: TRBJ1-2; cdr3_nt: TGTGCTAGTGGTGCCGGGACAGGGGATGGCTACACCTTC; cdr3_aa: CASGAGTGDGYTF
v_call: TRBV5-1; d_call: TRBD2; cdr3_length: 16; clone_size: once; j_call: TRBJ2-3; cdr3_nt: TGCGCCAGCAGCATCCTAAGGAGCGGGATCACAGATACGCAGTATTTT; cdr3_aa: CASSILRSGITDTQYF
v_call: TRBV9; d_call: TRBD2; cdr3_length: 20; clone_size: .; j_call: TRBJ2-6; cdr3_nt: TGTGCCAGCAGCGTAGTCCCCAGAACTAGCGGGTGGTCTGGGGCCAACGTCCTGACTTTC; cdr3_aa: CASSVVPRTSGWSGANVLTF
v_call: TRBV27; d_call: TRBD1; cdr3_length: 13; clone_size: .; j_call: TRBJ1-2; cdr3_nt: TGTGCCAGCAGTACGGCAGGGGGCAATGGCTACACCTTC; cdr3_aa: CASSTAGGNGYTF
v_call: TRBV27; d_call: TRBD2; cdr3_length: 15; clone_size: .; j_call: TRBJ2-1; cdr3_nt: TGTGCCAGCAGTTTACCGGGACTAGGCTACAATGAGCAGTTCTTC; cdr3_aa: CASSLPGLGYNEQFF
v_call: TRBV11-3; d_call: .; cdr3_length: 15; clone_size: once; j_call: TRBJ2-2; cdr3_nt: TGTGCCAGCAGCTCCTACGACAGGAACACCGGGGAGCTGTTTTTT; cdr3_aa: CASSSYDRNTGELFF
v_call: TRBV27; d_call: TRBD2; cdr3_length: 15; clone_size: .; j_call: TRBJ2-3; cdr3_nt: TGTGCCAGCAGTCTCCCCGGGACTAGCCGGGATACGCAGTATTTT; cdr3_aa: CASSLPGTSRDTQYF